Below are 29 T cell receptor beta chains sequenced from a single sample in a study of T cell changes during pregnancy in multiple sclerosis. Only in-frame clones appear in the TCRdb table, and some are missing; sequencing was by immunoSEQ multiplex PCR. This table has 80,000 to 100,000 clones, 91% appearing once. Sequencing was performed on peripheral blood, taken after pregnancy. The receptor set was obtained from a female donor in good health, enrolled as a control in a pregnancy study.

Of note for this clone: The same CDR3 can be traced to other DNA sequences in this sample. V is TRBV4-1 and J is TRBJ2-1; TRBD2 matches at 8 bases. Germline V gene data show CDR1 as MGHRA and CDR2 as YSYEKL. The CDR3 sequence is 15 residues long. V trimming: 0 bases; J trimming: 7 bases; junction bases outside the gene matches: 5. CDR3 loop: CASSQEGRGGNEQFF. The DNA of the CDR3 is TGCGCCAGCAGCCAAGAGGGACGGGGGGGTAATGAGCAGTTCTTC.

This chain uses TRBV5-1 with TRBJ2-7; tentative D call: TRBD2 (6 bases). This CDR3 spans 15 amino acids. CDR1 and CDR2 (germline): SGHRS, YFSETQ. Trimming stripped 6 bases from V and 1 base from J, with 17 bases between. The CDR3 DNA follows: TGCGCCAGCACCCTATCGATGGGGGGATCCTACGAGCAGTACTTC. Residues: CASTLSMGGSYEQYF.

In its sample, this clone was seen a few times. The chain combines TRBV19 with TRBJ1-6; 7 bases map to TRBD1. Germline V gene data show CDR1 as LNHDA and CDR2 as SQIVND (reference sequence). V shed 6 bases, J shed 8 bases, and the junction held 4 bases outside the gene matches. The CDR3 has 13 amino acids. Here the CDR3 DNA reads TGTGCCAGTAGCCTAGGGGGCTATTCACCCCTCCACTTT. As protein: CASSLGGYSPLHF.

This rearrangement joins TRBV7-3 to TRBJ2-1, with a weak D call TRBD2 (6 bases). The CDR3 sequence is 13 residues long. V lost 3 bases to trimming and J lost 10 bases, with 13 bases between them. Germline V gives CDR1 SGHTA, CDR2 FQGTGA. The CDR3 region has the DNA TGTGCCAGCAGCTTGGAGGCGGGGATCGAGCAGTTCTTC. Protein sequence: CASSLEAGIEQFF.

This clone was detected only a few times. The CDR3 DNA reads TGTGCCAGTAGTATCGTCCCCGGGACAGTTTATGGCTACACCTTC. This gives the protein CASSIVPGTVYGYTF. This chain joins TRBV19 and TRBJ1-2; 7 nucleotides line up with TRBD1. Germline V gene lookup returns CDR1 LNHDA and CDR2 SQIVND (reference sequence). The CDR3 runs 15 residues. Trimming cost V 3 bases and J 5 bases; bases outside gene matches: 9.

The table lists this clone with a count of one. The J gene is TRBJ2-1, the V gene TRBV6-6; 7 bases line up with TRBD2. CDR3 length equals 15 residues. V was clipped by 6 bases and J by 0 bases; unmatched bases: 5. Per the germline V gene, CDR1 is MNHNY and CDR2 is SVGAGI (reference sequence). The chain's CDR3 is CASSGGSSSYNEQFF. The CDR3 DNA sequence: TGTGCCAGCAGCGGGGGGTCGAGCTCCTACAATGAGCAGTTCTTC.

The chain uses TRBV18 and TRBJ1-5; 7 bases map to TRBD1. In germline, CDR1 is KGHSH, CDR2 LQKENI. The V segment lost 3 bases and the J segment 7 bases; nucleotides outside the gene matches: 6. CDR3 length: 14 residues. As DNA, the CDR3 is TGTGCCAGCTCACCCGGACAGGCCCACCAGCCCCAGCATTTT. Translation: CASSPGQAHQPQHF.

The V call is TRBV27, the J call TRBJ1-2; D remains ambiguous. The V gene's germline CDR1 is MNHEY and CDR2 SMNVEV (reference sequence). This CDR3 comprises 12 residues. V was shortened by 6 bases and J by 8 bases, with 13 bases between the two germline ends. The CDR3 bases are TGTGCCAGCAGGGACCCTGGCGGGGGCTACACCTTC. Its protein product is CASRDPGGGYTF.

This clone was counted only a few times. The rearrangement joins TRBV5-1 to TRBJ1-4; 9 nucleotides agree with TRBD1. The ends lost 4 bases at V and 0 bases at J; junction bases unmatched: 4. CDR1 and CDR2 from the germline V gene are SGHRS and YFSETQ. There are 16 residues in the CDR3. The CDR3: CASSRQGGATNEKLFF. In nucleotides, the CDR3 is TGCGCCAGCAGCCGACAGGGGGGGGCAACTAATGAAAAACTGTTTTTT.

The chain is built from TRBV25-1 and TRBJ2-2, with TRBD2 identical over 7 bases. Germline loops: CDR1 MGHDK, CDR2 SYGVNS. The CDR3 length is 14 residues. J gave up 5 bases and V 1 base, and 1 base lay outside the gene matches. In DNA form, the CDR3 reads TGTGCCAGCAGTGAATGGGGGGGAACCGGGGAGCTGTTTTTT. Translating it yields CASSEWGGTGELFF. Full variable domain (outside the CDR3, taken from reference TRBV25-1 and TRBJ2-2): EADIYQTPRYLVIGTGKKITLECSQTMGHDKMYWYQQDPGMELHLIHYSYGVNSTEKGDLSSESTVSRIRTEHFPLTLESARPSHTSQYLCASSEWGGTGELFFGEGSRLTVL.

This clone was counted between two and nine times. This sequence joins TRBV19 and TRBJ1-6; tentatively, D is TRBD1 (5 bases). The CDR3 consists of 13 residues. Germline V gene sequence: CDR1 LNHDA, CDR2 SQIVND (reference sequence). V was clipped by 0 bases and J by 8 bases, with 5 bases between them. The chain's CDR3 is CASSIEGDSPLHF. In nucleotides, the CDR3 is TGTGCCAGTAGTATAGAAGGGGATTCACCCCTCCACTTT.

The chain employs TRBV19 and TRBJ2-3, with TRBD2 matching 7 bases. The CDR3 contains 15 residues. The germline CDR1 and CDR2 sequences are LNHDA and SQIVND (reference sequence). After removal of 2 bases from V and 1 base from J, the junction contained 3 bases not matched to a gene. The CDR3 DNA sequence: TGTGCCAGTAGTATATTTGCGGGGGGCACAGATACGCAGTATTTT. Protein product: CASSIFAGGTDTQYF. The full variable domain, in which reference TRBV19 and TRBJ2-3 provide the parts outside the CDR3, is DGGITQSPKYLFRKEGQNVTLSCEQNLNHDAMYWYRQDPGQGLRLIYYSQIVNDFQKGDIAEGYSVSREKKESFPLTVTSAQKNPTAFYLCASSIFAGGTDTQYFGPGTRLTVL.

The rearrangement uses TRBV9 and TRBJ2-4; TRBD2 aligns across 8 bases. Germline loops: CDR1 SGDLS, CDR2 YYNGEE. The CDR3 loop spans 14 amino acids. V dropped 0 bases and J dropped 15; count of bases not matched to a gene: 11. The chain's CDR3 is CASSVGASGSDGYF. CDR3 DNA sequence: TGTGCCAGCAGCGTAGGCGCTAGCGGGTCGGATGGGTACTTC.

The V call is TRBV6-5, the J call TRBJ1-2; the match to TRBD1 covers 9 bases. The CDR3 runs 16 residues. From germline, CDR1 is MNHEY and CDR2 SVGAGI. After removal of 0 bases from V and 4 bases from J, the junction contained 6 bases not matched to a gene. In DNA form, the CDR3 reads TGTGCCAGCAGTTACTCAGGGACAGGGATCCTCTATGGCTACACCTTC. It encodes CASSYSGTGILYGYTF.

The chain recombines TRBV4-3 with TRBJ1-1; D call uncertain. With 4 bases removed from V and 7 bases from J, the gap between germline ends came to 10 bases. The CDR3 spans 12 residues. The germline gives CDR1 LGHNA, CDR2 YSLEER. CDR3 sequence: CASSPPGGEAFF. The CDR3, as DNA: TGCGCCAGCAGCCCGCCTGGCGGTGAAGCTTTCTTT.

The chain recombines TRBV5-1 with TRBJ2-5; TRBD1 matches at 9 bases. Unmatched junction bases numbered 6, after V lost 4 bases and J lost 2 bases. Germline V lookup: CDR1 SGHRS, CDR2 YFSETQ. The CDR3 is 15 residues long. The CDR3 here is CASSLGGTGQETQYF. The CDR3 DNA is TGCGCCAGCAGCCTTGGTGGGACAGGGCAAGAGACCCAGTACTTC.

A note on this clone: Germline is not matched at one junction end, which may reflect a read error. V and J are TRBV7-7 and TRBJ2-7; perhaps TRBD1 as D (6 bases). Germline CDR1 is SSHAT and CDR2 is FNYEAQ (reference sequence). The CDR3 is 13 residues long. The CDR3: CASSPYREHEQYF. CDR3 sequence (DNA): TGTGCTAGCAGCCCATACAGGGAACACGAGCAGTACTTC.

This clone was seen only once. The chain has TRBV28 and TRBJ1-4; 8 bases fit TRBD1. Germline CDR1 is MDHEN and CDR2 is SYDVKM. V lost 6 bases to trimming and J lost 6 bases; unmatched junction nucleotides: 6. This CDR3 has 14 residues. CDR3 region: CASSPTGVDEKLFF. As DNA, the CDR3 is TGTGCCAGCAGCCCGACAGGGGTCGATGAAAAACTGTTTTTT.

V usage is TRBV10-3 and J usage is TRBJ1-3; the match to TRBD1 covers 10 bases. Germline V lookup: CDR1 ENHRY, CDR2 SYGVKD. V lost 11 bases and J lost 0; bases outside the gene matches: 16. The CDR3 has 18 residues. CDR3 region: CAARRQGASLVSGNTIYF. CDR3 in DNA: TGTGCCGCAAGACGACAGGGGGCATCCTTAGTCTCTGGAAACACCATATATTTT.

This clone was seen more than once but under ten times. This chain joins TRBV7-2 and TRBJ1-6; D might be TRBD1 (5 bases). The germline gives CDR1 SGHTA, CDR2 FQGNSA. V was shortened by 4 bases and J by 11 bases, with 9 bases between the two germline ends. The CDR3 has 12 amino acids. CDR3 sequence: CASSSDTPPLHF. CDR3 nucleotide sequence: TGTGCCAGCAGCTCGGACACGCCACCCCTCCACTTT.

The V and J genes are TRBV6-1 and TRBJ1-4; no firm D call. From germline, CDR1 is MNHNS and CDR2 SASEGT. Trimming left V 8 bases short and J 7 bases short, with 8 bases between. The CDR3 is made up of 11 amino acids. For the CDR3, the DNA is TGTGCCAGCTTGAGATCTGAAAAACTGTTTTTT. Protein sequence: CASLRSEKLFF.

This chain's CDR3 is CASSLLNSPLHF. The CDR3 region has the DNA TGTGCCAGCAGCCTCTTGAATTCACCCCTCCACTTT. The rearrangement uses TRBV7-9 and TRBJ1-6; D gene unclear. The CDR3 length is 12 residues. V lost 5 bases and J lost 7, with 6 bases in between. The germline CDR1 and CDR2 sequences are SEHNR and FQNEAQ (reference sequence).

This clone is a singleton in its sample. The chain links TRBV5-1 to TRBJ2-6; D may be TRBD1 (6 bases). The CDR3 length is 15 residues. Germline assignment: CDR1 SGHRS and CDR2 YFSETQ. V lost 2 bases, J lost 2 bases, and 8 bases lay in between. CDR3 nucleotide sequence: TGCGCCAGCAGCTTCACAGGGACTGGGGCCAACGTCCTGACTTTC. Protein product: CASSFTGTGANVLTF.

This chain connects TRBV7-2 to TRBJ2-5, with D possibly being TRBD2 (6 bases). Germline loops: CDR1 SGHTA, CDR2 FQGNSA. The CDR3 covers 14 residues. Trimming cost V 3 bases and J 9 bases, with 17 bases left between them. As DNA, the CDR3 is TGTGCCAGCAGCTTCGGGACTCCGCCCGGGGCCCAGTACTTC. Protein sequence: CASSFGTPPGAQYF.

V gene TRBV19 combines with J gene TRBJ2-7, with 9 bases lining up with TRBD1. Germline-derived CDR1 and CDR2 are LNHDA and SQIVND (reference sequence). The V and J ends lost 4 bases and 1 base, in that order; junction bases with no gene match: 5. There are 15 residues in the CDR3. CDR3 bases: TGTGCCAGTAGTAGTGGACAGGGGAGTTCCTACGAGCAGTACTTC. Translating gives CASSSGQGSSYEQYF.

The gene calls are TRBV28 and TRBJ1-4; no firm D call. Trimming stripped 7 bases from V and 0 bases from J, with 9 bases between. Germline assignment: CDR1 MDHEN and CDR2 SYDVKM. This CDR3 region has 14 residues. The CDR3 nucleotides read TGTGCCAGCAACCTACAGACAACTAATGAAAAACTGTTTTTT. The encoded protein is CASNLQTTNEKLFF.

The J gene is TRBJ2-5, the V gene TRBV27; TRBD1 matches at 8 bases. Per germline, CDR1 MNHEY and CDR2 SMNVEV (reference sequence). The junction had 10 bases not matched to a gene; V was cut back by 2 bases and J by 5 bases. This CDR3 spans 16 amino acids. CDR3 coding DNA: TGTGCCAGCAGTTTAGGTGACAGGGGTGGTCGGGAGACCCAGTACTTC. Amino acid sequence: CASSLGDRGGRETQYF.

The chain uses TRBV15 and TRBJ1-4, with TRBD1 matching over 7 bases. V was pared by 4 bases and J by 8 bases, with 13 bases of the junction left unmatched. The germline gives CDR1 LNHNV, CDR2 YYDKDF (reference sequence). The CDR3 is 16 residues long. The CDR3 is CATSKRQGLRSEKLFF. CDR3 nucleotides: TGTGCCACCAGCAAAAGACAGGGATTACGAAGCGAAAAACTGTTTTTT.

The gene calls are TRBV7-9 and TRBJ1-1; TRBD1 matches at 8 bases. The V segment lost 1 base and the J segment 6 bases; nucleotides outside the gene matches: 16. From germline, CDR1 is SEHNR and CDR2 FQNEAQ (reference sequence). The CDR3 contains 18 residues. The CDR3 loop is CASSLGPGAGGGDAEAFF. The DNA for the CDR3 is TGTGCCAGCAGCTTAGGGCCGGGGGCAGGGGGCGGTGATGCTGAAGCTTTCTTT.